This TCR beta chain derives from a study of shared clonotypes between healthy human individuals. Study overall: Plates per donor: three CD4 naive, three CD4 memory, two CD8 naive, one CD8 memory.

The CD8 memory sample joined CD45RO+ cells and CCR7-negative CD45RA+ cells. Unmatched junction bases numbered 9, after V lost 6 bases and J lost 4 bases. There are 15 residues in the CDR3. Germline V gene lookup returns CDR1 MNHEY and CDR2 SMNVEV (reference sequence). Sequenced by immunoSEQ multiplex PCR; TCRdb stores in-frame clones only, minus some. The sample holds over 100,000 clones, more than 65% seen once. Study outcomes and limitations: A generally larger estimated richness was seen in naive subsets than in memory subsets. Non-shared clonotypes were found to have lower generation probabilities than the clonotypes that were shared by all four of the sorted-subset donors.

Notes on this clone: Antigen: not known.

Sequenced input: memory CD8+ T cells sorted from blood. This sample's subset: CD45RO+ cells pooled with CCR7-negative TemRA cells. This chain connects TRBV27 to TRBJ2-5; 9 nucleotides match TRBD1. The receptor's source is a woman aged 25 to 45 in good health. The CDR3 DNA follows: TGTGCCAGCAGGGTAGGGACAGGGTATCGAGAGACCCAGTACTTC. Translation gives CASRVGTGYRETQYF.